This paragraph reports one TCR beta chain. What it binds is not known. Following autologous stem cell transplantation, relapse occurred in every patient, and exposure to brentuximab vedotin varied. Classifying best responses yielded complete response, partial response or progressive disease. Clones were sequenced by immunoSEQ multiplex PCR, and TCRdb holds only the in-frame ones, with some missing. This repertoire shows 50,000 or so clones, around 93% found once; its top ten account for 10%. V lost 0 bases to trimming and J lost 0 bases, with 7 bases between them. The CDR3 is 14 amino acids. The germline gives CDR1 SGHDT, CDR2 YYEEEE. This specimen comes from a study of PD-1 blockade in classical Hodgkin lymphoma. Study outcomes and limitations: Reported findings placed baseline TCR diversity lower in newly diagnosed patients (compared with healthy donors). While CD8+ TCR diversity did not rise significantly by C4D1, CD4+ TCR diversity did. Nothing has yet pinned down what causes the repertoire differences, possibly disease activity or prior therapy.

This material consisted of peripheral blood mononuclear cells (PBMCs), taken before the second cycle of nivolumab. The rearrangement links TRBV5-6 to TRBJ2-7; D remains unclear. The receptor was derived from a human donor with classical Hodgkin lymphoma. This chain's CDR3 is CASSLDYPSYEQYF. The CDR3 nucleotides read TGTGCCAGCAGCTTGGACTATCCCTCCTACGAGCAGTACTTC.